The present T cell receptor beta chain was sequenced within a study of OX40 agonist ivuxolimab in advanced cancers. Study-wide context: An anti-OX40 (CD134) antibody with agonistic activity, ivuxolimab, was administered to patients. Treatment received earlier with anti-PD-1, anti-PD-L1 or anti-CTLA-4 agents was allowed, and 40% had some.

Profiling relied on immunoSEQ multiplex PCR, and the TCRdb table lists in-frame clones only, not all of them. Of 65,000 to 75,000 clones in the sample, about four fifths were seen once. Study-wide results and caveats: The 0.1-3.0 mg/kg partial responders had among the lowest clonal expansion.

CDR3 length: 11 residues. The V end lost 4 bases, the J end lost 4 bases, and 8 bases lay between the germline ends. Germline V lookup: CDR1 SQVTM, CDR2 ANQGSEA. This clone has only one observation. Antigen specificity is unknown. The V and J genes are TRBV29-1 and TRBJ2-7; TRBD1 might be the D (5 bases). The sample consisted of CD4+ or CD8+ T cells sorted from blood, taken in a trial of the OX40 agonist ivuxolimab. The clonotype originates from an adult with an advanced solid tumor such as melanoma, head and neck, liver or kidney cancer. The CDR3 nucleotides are TGCAGCGTTGGAGACAGTTACGAGCAGTACTTC. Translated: CSVGDSYEQYF.